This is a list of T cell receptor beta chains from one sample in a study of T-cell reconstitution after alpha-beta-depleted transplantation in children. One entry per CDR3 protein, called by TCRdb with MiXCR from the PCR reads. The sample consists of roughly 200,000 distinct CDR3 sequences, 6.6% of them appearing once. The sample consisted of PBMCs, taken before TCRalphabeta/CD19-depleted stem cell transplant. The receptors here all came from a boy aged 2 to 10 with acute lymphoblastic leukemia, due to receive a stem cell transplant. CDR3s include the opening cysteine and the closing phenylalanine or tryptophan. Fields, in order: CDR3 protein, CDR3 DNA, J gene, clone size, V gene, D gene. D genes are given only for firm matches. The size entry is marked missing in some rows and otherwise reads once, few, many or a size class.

cdr3_aa: CASSLEVINGYEQYF
cdr3_nt: TGCGCCAGCAGCTTGGAGGTGATTAATGGCTACGAGCAGTACTTC
j_call: TRBJ2-7
clone_size: many
v_call: TRBV5-1
d_call: .

cdr3_aa: CASSPGTGTSGGYFHF
cdr3_nt: TGTGCCAGCAGTCCCGGGACAGGGACTAGCGGGGGGTATTTTCATTTT
j_call: TRBJ2-3
clone_size: few
v_call: TRBV28
d_call: TRBD2

cdr3_aa: CASSSPRDRIWSTEAFF
cdr3_nt: TGTGCCAGCAGTTCCCCCCGGGACAGGATATGGAGCACTGAAGCTTTCTTT
j_call: TRBJ1-1
clone_size: many
v_call: TRBV6-5
d_call: TRBD1

cdr3_aa: CASSLVFLTSYEQYF
cdr3_nt: TGTGCCAGCAGCTTGGTCTTCTTGACCTCCTACGAGCAGTACTTC
j_call: TRBJ2-7
clone_size: many
v_call: TRBV5-6
d_call: .

cdr3_aa: CASSYGENIQYF
cdr3_nt: TGTGCCAGCAGCTACGGGGAAAACATTCAGTACTTC
j_call: TRBJ2-4
clone_size: few
v_call: TRBV7-2
d_call: .

cdr3_aa: CSVRTGTLGYTF
cdr3_nt: TGCAGCGTTCGGACCGGGACGCTTGGCTACACCTTC
j_call: TRBJ1-2
clone_size: many
v_call: TRBV29-1
d_call: .

cdr3_aa: CASSSGIYRVSGRTGSEAFF
cdr3_nt: TGTGCCAGCTCCTCAGGCATTTACAGGGTATCTGGGAGAACGGGTTCTGAAGCTTTCTTT
j_call: TRBJ1-1
clone_size: few
v_call: TRBV18
d_call: .

cdr3_aa: CASSYGDWAYEQYF
cdr3_nt: TGTGCCAGCAGCTACGGGGACTGGGCCTACGAGCAGTACTTC
j_call: TRBJ2-7
clone_size: many
v_call: TRBV7-9
d_call: .

cdr3_aa: CASRDVWDTEAFF
cdr3_nt: TGCGCCAGCAGGGATGTGTGGGACACTGAAGCTTTCTTT
j_call: TRBJ1-1
clone_size: many
v_call: TRBV4-3
d_call: .

cdr3_aa: CAWSAGTPNEQFF
cdr3_nt: TGTGCCTGGAGTGCCGGGACGCCCAATGAGCAGTTCTTC
j_call: TRBJ2-1
clone_size: .
v_call: TRBV30
d_call: .

cdr3_aa: CASRPRDTSDTQYF
cdr3_nt: TGTGCCAGCAGACCCCGGGACACTTCAGATACGCAGTATTTT
j_call: TRBJ2-3
clone_size: many
v_call: TRBV28
d_call: .

cdr3_aa: CASSLAKPNTEAFF
cdr3_nt: TGTGCCAGCAGTTTGGCCAAACCGAACACTGAAGCTTTCTTT
j_call: TRBJ1-1
clone_size: many
v_call: TRBV28
d_call: .

cdr3_aa: CASARLDGGEQYF
cdr3_nt: TGTGCCAGCGCCCGACTAGACGGGGGCGAGCAGTACTTC
j_call: TRBJ2-7
clone_size: many
v_call: TRBV3-1
d_call: .

cdr3_aa: CASSPPSGRASTPWALWEKLFF
cdr3_nt: TGTGCCAGCAGTCCGCCGTCTGGGCGCGCTTCAACCCCCTGGGCTCTTTGGGAAAAACTGTTTTTT
j_call: TRBJ1-4
clone_size: many
v_call: TRBV28
d_call: .

cdr3_aa: CASSQNPDYGYTF
cdr3_nt: TGTGCCAGCAGCCAGAATCCGGACTATGGCTACACCTTC
j_call: TRBJ1-2
clone_size: many
v_call: TRBV7-2
d_call: .

cdr3_aa: CASSTAGGPNEQFF
cdr3_nt: TGTGCCAGCAGCACAGCGGGGGGGCCAAATGAGCAGTTCTTC
j_call: TRBJ2-1
clone_size: few
v_call: TRBV3-1
d_call: TRBD2

cdr3_aa: CASSPPGSSYEQYF
cdr3_nt: TGTGCCAGCTCACCACCGGGTAGCTCCTACGAGCAGTACTTC
j_call: TRBJ2-7
clone_size: many
v_call: TRBV18
d_call: .

cdr3_aa: CASSPRLAGPTDTQYF
cdr3_nt: TGCGCCAGCAGCCCGCGACTAGCGGGGCCCACAGATACGCAGTATTTT
j_call: TRBJ2-3
clone_size: many
v_call: TRBV5-1
d_call: TRBD2

cdr3_aa: CSTRGGEGVGEQYF
cdr3_nt: TGCAGTACTAGAGGGGGTGAAGGGGTCGGCGAGCAGTACTTC
j_call: TRBJ2-7
clone_size: .
v_call: TRBV20-1
d_call: .

cdr3_aa: CASSLVASGSYNEQFF
cdr3_nt: TGTGCCAGCAGCTTAGTAGCCAGCGGAAGCTACAATGAGCAGTTCTTC
j_call: TRBJ2-1
clone_size: many
v_call: TRBV7-9
d_call: .

cdr3_aa: CASSLGPAQGEETQYF
cdr3_nt: TGTGCCAGCAGCTTAGGGCCGGCCCAGGGGGAAGAGACCCAGTACTTC
j_call: TRBJ2-5
clone_size: few
v_call: TRBV7-2
d_call: TRBD1

cdr3_aa: CASSQSQTETQYF
cdr3_nt: TGTGCCAGCTCCCAGTCCCAAACGGAGACCCAGTACTTC
j_call: TRBJ2-5
clone_size: .
v_call: TRBV18
d_call: .

cdr3_aa: CASSLQGHQGADTQYF
cdr3_nt: TGCGCCAGCAGCCTCCAGGGACACCAAGGGGCAGATACGCAGTATTTT
j_call: TRBJ2-3
clone_size: many
v_call: TRBV5-1
d_call: .

cdr3_aa: CASRPGTTAGNQPQHF
cdr3_nt: TGCGCCAGCAGACCGGGGACTACGGCGGGCAATCAGCCCCAGCATTTT
j_call: TRBJ1-5
clone_size: many
v_call: TRBV5-1
d_call: .

cdr3_aa: CATRVDIASDEQFF
cdr3_nt: TGTGCCACCAGAGTGGACATTGCGTCCGATGAGCAGTTCTTC
j_call: TRBJ2-1
clone_size: many
v_call: TRBV15
d_call: .

cdr3_aa: CASSLGYSYEQYF
cdr3_nt: TGTGCCAGCAGCTTGGGTTACTCCTACGAGCAGTACTTC
j_call: TRBJ2-7
clone_size: many
v_call: TRBV5-5
d_call: .

cdr3_aa: CASSVGRGTDTQYF
cdr3_nt: TGTGCCAGCAGCGTAGGTAGGGGCACAGATACGCAGTATTTT
j_call: TRBJ2-3
clone_size: few
v_call: TRBV9
d_call: .

cdr3_aa: CASSVGRGETQYF
cdr3_nt: TGTGCCAGTAGTGTGGGTCGAGGAGAGACCCAGTACTTC
j_call: TRBJ2-5
clone_size: many
v_call: TRBV19
d_call: .

cdr3_aa: CASSSPGGDEQFF
cdr3_nt: TGTGCCAGCAGCTCCCCTGGGGGTGATGAGCAGTTCTTC
j_call: TRBJ2-1
clone_size: many
v_call: TRBV7-8
d_call: .

cdr3_aa: CSARAPPSGRANTQYF
cdr3_nt: TGCAGTGCTAGAGCCCCCCCTAGCGGGAGGGCGAATACGCAGTATTTT
j_call: TRBJ2-3
clone_size: few
v_call: TRBV20-1
d_call: TRBD2

cdr3_aa: CASSETGYNEQFF
cdr3_nt: TGCGCCAGCAGCGAGACAGGGTACAATGAGCAGTTCTTC
j_call: TRBJ2-1
clone_size: many
v_call: TRBV5-1
d_call: TRBD1

cdr3_aa: CASSQDDYQETQYF
cdr3_nt: TGCGCCAGCAGCCAAGATGACTACCAAGAGACCCAGTACTTC
j_call: TRBJ2-5
clone_size: few
v_call: TRBV4-1
d_call: .

cdr3_aa: CSARSLNTEAFF
cdr3_nt: TGCAGTGCTAGGTCCTTGAACACTGAAGCTTTCTTT
j_call: TRBJ1-1
clone_size: many
v_call: TRBV20-1
d_call: .

cdr3_aa: CSVPGLAGGPGTDTQYF
cdr3_nt: TGCAGCGTCCCGGGACTAGCGGGGGGGCCGGGCACAGATACGCAGTATTTT
j_call: TRBJ2-3
clone_size: many
v_call: TRBV29-1
d_call: TRBD2

cdr3_aa: CASMGQAAGHEQYF
cdr3_nt: TGTGCCAGCATGGGACAGGCCGCGGGTCACGAGCAGTACTTC
j_call: TRBJ2-7
clone_size: few
v_call: TRBV7-2
d_call: TRBD1

cdr3_aa: CASSQTADEQYF
cdr3_nt: TGTGCCAGCAGCCAGACCGCCGACGAGCAGTACTTC
j_call: TRBJ2-7
clone_size: few
v_call: TRBV14
d_call: .

cdr3_aa: CASSAGWVNTEAFF
cdr3_nt: TGTGCCAGCAGCGCCGGATGGGTGAACACTGAAGCTTTCTTT
j_call: TRBJ1-1
clone_size: many
v_call: TRBV5-8
d_call: .

cdr3_aa: CASSMTSGGSETQYF
cdr3_nt: TGCGCCAGCAGCATGACTAGCGGGGGTTCGGAGACCCAGTACTTC
j_call: TRBJ2-5
clone_size: many
v_call: TRBV5-1
d_call: TRBD2

cdr3_aa: CSARPNPPLHF
cdr3_nt: TGCAGTGCTCGACCTAACCCACCCCTCCACTTT
j_call: TRBJ1-6
clone_size: many
v_call: TRBV20-1
d_call: .

cdr3_aa: CSASNLQETQYF
cdr3_nt: TGCAGTGCTAGTAATCTACAAGAGACCCAGTACTTC
j_call: TRBJ2-5
clone_size: .
v_call: TRBV20-1
d_call: .

cdr3_aa: CASSQHYGYTF
cdr3_nt: TGTGCCAGCAGTCAACACTATGGCTACACCTTC
j_call: TRBJ1-2
clone_size: many
v_call: TRBV28
d_call: .

cdr3_aa: CASSLALGWDRDLEQYF
cdr3_nt: TGTGCCAGCAGCTTAGCGCTTGGGTGGGACAGAGACCTGGAGCAGTACTTC
j_call: TRBJ2-7
clone_size: few
v_call: TRBV7-2
d_call: TRBD1

cdr3_aa: CSASGGREVEAFF
cdr3_nt: TGCAGTGCTAGTGGCGGCAGGGAGGTTGAAGCTTTCTTT
j_call: TRBJ1-1
clone_size: many
v_call: TRBV20-1
d_call: .

cdr3_aa: CASSLEQGAYSPLHF
cdr3_nt: TGTGCCAGCAGCTTGGAGCAGGGGGCCTATTCACCCCTCCACTTT
j_call: TRBJ1-6
clone_size: many
v_call: TRBV5-8
d_call: TRBD1

cdr3_aa: CSAFAGVGETQYF
cdr3_nt: TGCAGTGCCTTCGCGGGAGTGGGGGAGACCCAGTACTTC
j_call: TRBJ2-5
clone_size: many
v_call: TRBV20-1
d_call: TRBD2

cdr3_aa: CASSQESLAGGVTDTQYF
cdr3_nt: TGTGCCAGCAGCCAAGAGTCCCTAGCGGGAGGAGTCACAGATACGCAGTATTTT
j_call: TRBJ2-3
clone_size: many
v_call: TRBV4-2
d_call: TRBD2

cdr3_aa: CASSSRSGRNYEQYF
cdr3_nt: TGTGCCAGCAGTTCCCGCAGCGGGAGGAACTACGAGCAGTACTTC
j_call: TRBJ2-7
clone_size: .
v_call: TRBV6-2/TRBV6-3
d_call: TRBD2

cdr3_aa: CASSYGQKYQPQHF
cdr3_nt: TGTGCCAGCAGCTACGGACAGAAATATCAGCCCCAGCATTTT
j_call: TRBJ1-5
clone_size: many
v_call: TRBV28
d_call: .

cdr3_aa: CSATQGHTQYF
cdr3_nt: TGCAGTGCTACCCAGGGGCATACGCAGTATTTT
j_call: TRBJ2-3
clone_size: .
v_call: TRBV20-1
d_call: .

cdr3_aa: CASSGPGGAYEQYF
cdr3_nt: TGTGCCAGCAGCGGACCAGGGGGTGCCTACGAGCAGTACTTC
j_call: TRBJ2-7
clone_size: many
v_call: TRBV3-1
d_call: TRBD1